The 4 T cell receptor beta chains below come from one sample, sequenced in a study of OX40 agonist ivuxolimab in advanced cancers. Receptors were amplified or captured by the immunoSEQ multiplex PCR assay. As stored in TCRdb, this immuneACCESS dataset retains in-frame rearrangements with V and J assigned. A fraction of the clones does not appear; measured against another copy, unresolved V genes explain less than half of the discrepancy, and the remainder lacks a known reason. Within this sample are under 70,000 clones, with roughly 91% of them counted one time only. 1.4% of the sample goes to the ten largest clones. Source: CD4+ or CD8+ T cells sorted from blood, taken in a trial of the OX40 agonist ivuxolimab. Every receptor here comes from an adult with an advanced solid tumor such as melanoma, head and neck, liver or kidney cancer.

The chain's CDR3 is CAGVRDIPAEQYF. For the CDR3, the DNA is TGTGCCGGCGTCCGGGACATCCCGGCCGAGCAGTACTTC. This sequence joins TRBV19 and TRBJ2-7, with D maybe TRBD1 (6 bases). Trimming cost V 11 bases and J 6 bases, with 20 bases left between them. Germline V gene data show CDR1 as LNHDA and CDR2 as SQIVND (reference sequence). This CDR3 has 13 amino acids. The full variable domain, in which reference TRBV19 and TRBJ2-7 provide the parts outside the CDR3, is DGGITQSPKYLFRKEGQNVTLSCEQNLNHDAMYWYRQDPGQGLRLIYYSQIVNDFQKGDIAEGYSVSREKKESFPLTVTSAQKNPTAFYLCAGVRDIPAEQYFGPGTRLTVT.

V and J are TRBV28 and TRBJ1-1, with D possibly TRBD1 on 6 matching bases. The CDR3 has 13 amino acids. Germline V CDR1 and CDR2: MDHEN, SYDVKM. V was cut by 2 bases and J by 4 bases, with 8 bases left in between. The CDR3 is CASSLEGVTEAFF. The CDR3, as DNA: TGTGCCAGCAGTTTAGAGGGGGTCACTGAAGCTTTCTTT.

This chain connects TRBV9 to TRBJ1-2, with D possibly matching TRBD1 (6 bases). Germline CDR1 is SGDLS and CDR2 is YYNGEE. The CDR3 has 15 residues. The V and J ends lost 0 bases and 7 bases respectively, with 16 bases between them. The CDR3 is CASSVGDRPPGGYTF. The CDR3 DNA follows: TGTGCCAGCAGCGTAGGAGACAGGCCCCCGGGTGGCTACACCTTC.

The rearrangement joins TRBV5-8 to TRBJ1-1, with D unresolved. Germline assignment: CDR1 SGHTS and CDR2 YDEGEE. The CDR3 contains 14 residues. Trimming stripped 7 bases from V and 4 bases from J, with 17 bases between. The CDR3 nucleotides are TGTGCCAGCTGTGGCCGAGGCGCGGGCACTGAAGCTTTCTTT. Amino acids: CASCGRGAGTEAFF.